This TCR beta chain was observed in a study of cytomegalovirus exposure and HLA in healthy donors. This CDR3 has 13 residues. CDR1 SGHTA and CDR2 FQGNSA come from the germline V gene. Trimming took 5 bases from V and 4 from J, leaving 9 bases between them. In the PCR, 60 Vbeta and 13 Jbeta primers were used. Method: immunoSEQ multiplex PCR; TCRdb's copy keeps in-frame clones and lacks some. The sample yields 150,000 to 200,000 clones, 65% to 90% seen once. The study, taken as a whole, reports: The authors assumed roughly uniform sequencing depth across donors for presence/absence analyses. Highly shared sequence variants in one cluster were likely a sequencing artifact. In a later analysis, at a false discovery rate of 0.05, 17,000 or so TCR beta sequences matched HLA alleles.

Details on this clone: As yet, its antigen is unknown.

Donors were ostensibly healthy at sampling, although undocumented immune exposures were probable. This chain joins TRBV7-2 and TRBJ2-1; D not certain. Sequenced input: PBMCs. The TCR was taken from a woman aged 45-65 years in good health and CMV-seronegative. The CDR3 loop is CASSAESYNEQFF. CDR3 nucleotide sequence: TGTGCCAGCAGCGCGGAGTCTTACAATGAGCAGTTCTTC.